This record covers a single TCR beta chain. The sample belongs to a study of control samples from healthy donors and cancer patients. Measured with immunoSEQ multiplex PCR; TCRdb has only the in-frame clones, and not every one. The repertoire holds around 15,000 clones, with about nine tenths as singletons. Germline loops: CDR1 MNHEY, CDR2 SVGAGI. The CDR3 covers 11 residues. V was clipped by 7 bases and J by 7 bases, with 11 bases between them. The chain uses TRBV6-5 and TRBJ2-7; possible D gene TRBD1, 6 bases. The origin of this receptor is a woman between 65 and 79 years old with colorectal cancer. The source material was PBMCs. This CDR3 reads CASTQGSEQYF. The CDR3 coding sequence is TGTGCCAGCACCCAGGGGAGTGAGCAGTACTTC.